A selection of T cell receptor beta chains follows, all from one sample in a study of T cell repertoires in cytomegalovirus infection. Antigens of these TCRs are unknown. TCRdb called the reads again in MiXCR, with one record for every CDR3 protein. The sample shows hundreds of thousands of distinct CDR3 sequences, 42% of them seen only once. Sequenced here: cultured PBMCs, sampled from culture after CMV antigen stimulation. These receptors came from a human donor in good health (CMV status not recorded). Some clones in this sample may be carry-over from other donors' samples. Each CDR3 is given with its conserved first and last residue. Each record gives: V gene, J gene, D gene, clone size, CDR3 protein, CDR3 DNA. The D gene is left open where the match is weak. Size is stated for part of the rows, as once, few or many counts, or as a class when the clone is expanded.

V: TRBV7-6
J: TRBJ1-5
D: -
size: few
CDR3: CASSFGHSDPNQPQHF
DNA: TGTGCCAGCAGCTTCGGACATTCTGACCCCAATCAGCCCCAGCATTTT

V: TRBV4-1
J: TRBJ2-7
D: -
size: few
CDR3: CASSQVDGYEQYF
DNA: TGCGCCAGCAGCCAAGTCGACGGCTACGAGCAGTACTTC

V: TRBV20-1
J: TRBJ2-3
D: TRBD2
size: -
CDR3: CSASSLAESTDTQYF
DNA: TGCAGTGCTAGTAGTCTAGCGGAGAGCACAGATACGCAGTATTTT

V: TRBV6-6
J: TRBJ1-5
D: -
size: -
CDR3: CASSYSRGLEQPQHF
DNA: TGTGCCAGCAGTTACAGTAGGGGGTTGGAGCAGCCCCAGCATTTT

V: TRBV5-6
J: TRBJ1-6
D: TRBD1
size: -
CDR3: CASSHRGTGDDSPLHF
DNA: TGTGCCAGCAGCCACCGGGGGACAGGGGATGATTCACCCCTCCACTTT

V: TRBV7-9
J: TRBJ2-1
D: -
size: few
CDR3: CASSPLGEQFF
DNA: TGTGCCAGCAGCCCGCTAGGTGAGCAGTTCTTC

V: TRBV7-2
J: TRBJ2-1
D: TRBD2
size: few
CDR3: CASSPSSGISYNEQFF
DNA: TGTGCCAGCAGCCCGTCTAGCGGGATAAGCTACAATGAGCAGTTCTTC

V: TRBV7-9
J: TRBJ2-3
D: -
size: few
CDR3: CASHGGASRITDTQYF
DNA: TGTGCCAGCCACGGCGGGGCGAGTAGAATCACAGATACGCAGTATTTT

V: TRBV7-2
J: TRBJ1-1
D: TRBD1
size: many
CDR3: CASSWAGTAKTEAFF
DNA: TGTGCCAGCAGCTGGGCCGGGACAGCTAAAACTGAAGCTTTCTTT

V: TRBV7-2
J: TRBJ2-1
D: -
size: -
CDR3: CASQGGLTYNEQFF
DNA: TGTGCCAGCCAGGGCGGGCTCACCTACAATGAGCAGTTCTTC

V: TRBV12-3/TRBV12-4
J: TRBJ2-1
D: TRBD2
size: -
CDR3: CASGPLRGGGNEQFF
DNA: TGTGCCAGCGGCCCTCTTCGGGGGGGCGGTAATGAGCAGTTCTTC

V: TRBV20-1
J: TRBJ1-3
D: -
size: -
CDR3: CSASRRHRNTIYF
DNA: TGCAGTGCTAGCAGGAGGCATCGAAACACCATATATTTT

V: TRBV7-2
J: TRBJ2-3
D: -
size: -
CDR3: CASSPLIGVANTQYF
DNA: TGTGCCAGCAGTCCCTTAATCGGGGTAGCGAATACGCAGTATTTT

V: TRBV7-8
J: TRBJ2-7
D: TRBD1
size: few
CDR3: CASSSRDRTSYEQYF
DNA: TGTGCCAGCAGCAGCAGGGACAGAACATCCTACGAGCAGTACTTC

V: TRBV7-2
J: TRBJ2-3
D: -
size: -
CDR3: CASSSRGGGTDTQYF
DNA: TGTGCCAGCAGCTCCCGGGGTGGGGGCACAGATACGCAGTATTTT

V: TRBV7-3
J: TRBJ2-3
D: TRBD1
size: -
CDR3: CASSTGTGEGDTQYF
DNA: TGTGCCAGCAGCACTGGGACAGGGGAAGGTGATACGCAGTATTTT

V: TRBV7-8
J: TRBJ2-7
D: -
size: -
CDR3: CASSDVPGTQSYEQYF
DNA: TGTGCCAGCAGCGATGTTCCCGGGACTCAATCCTACGAGCAGTACTTC

V: TRBV7-2
J: TRBJ1-1
D: -
size: -
CDR3: CASGLRQGVPAFF
DNA: TGTGCCAGCGGCCTCCGACAAGGGGTCCCCGCTTTCTTT

V: TRBV20-1
J: TRBJ2-2
D: TRBD2
size: few
CDR3: CSARERRGGPDGELFF
DNA: TGCAGTGCTAGAGAACGTCGGGGGGGGCCGGACGGGGAGCTGTTTTTT

V: TRBV4-1
J: TRBJ2-5
D: -
size: -
CDR3: CASSRTEGELETQYF
DNA: TGCGCCAGCAGCCGTACGGAGGGGGAATTGGAGACCCAGTACTTC

V: TRBV7-8
J: TRBJ1-2
D: -
size: few
CDR3: CASSHGTPVGYTF
DNA: TGTGCCAGCAGCCACGGGACACCTGTTGGCTACACCTTC

V: TRBV6-2/TRBV6-3
J: TRBJ1-6
D: -
size: -
CDR3: CASKTTPRRSPLHF
DNA: TGTGCCAGCAAGACGACCCCCAGGAGGTCACCCCTCCACTTT

V: TRBV23-1
J: TRBJ1-4
D: -
size: few
CDR3: CASTHRGKLFF
DNA: TGCGCCAGCACCCACCGCGGAAAACTGTTTTTT

V: TRBV20-1
J: TRBJ2-7
D: -
size: -
CDR3: CSARVLGSYEQYF
DNA: TGCAGTGCTAGGGTTCTAGGATCCTACGAGCAGTACTTC

V: TRBV7-2
J: TRBJ2-3
D: TRBD2
size: few
CDR3: CASSLQREGVTQYF
DNA: TGTGCCAGCAGCTTACAGCGGGAGGGAGTTACGCAGTATTTT

V: TRBV10-3
J: TRBJ2-5
D: TRBD1
size: -
CDR3: CAIRPTGPQETQYF
DNA: TGTGCCATCAGACCGACAGGGCCCCAAGAGACCCAGTACTTC

V: TRBV28
J: TRBJ2-3
D: -
size: -
CDR3: CASRATGSTDTQYF
DNA: TGTGCCAGCAGGGCTACAGGGAGCACAGATACGCAGTATTTT

V: TRBV7-6
J: TRBJ2-2
D: TRBD2
size: -
CDR3: CASRPLATNTGELFF
DNA: TGTGCCAGCAGACCACTAGCGACGAACACCGGGGAGCTGTTTTTT

V: TRBV7-6
J: TRBJ2-2
D: -
size: -
CDR3: CASSSTRFLSTGELFF
DNA: TGTGCCAGCAGCTCTACCCGTTTCTTATCCACCGGGGAGCTGTTTTTT

V: TRBV7-9
J: TRBJ2-7
D: -
size: -
CDR3: CASSLYVGNEQYF
DNA: TGTGCCAGCAGCTTATACGTCGGGAACGAGCAGTACTTC

V: TRBV5-4
J: TRBJ2-7
D: TRBD1
size: -
CDR3: CASSHKDRPYEQYF
DNA: TGTGCCAGCAGCCATAAGGACAGGCCGTACGAGCAGTACTTC

V: TRBV6-5
J: TRBJ1-1
D: -
size: -
CDR3: CASSYAWDREAFF
DNA: TGTGCCAGCAGTTACGCGTGGGACCGTGAAGCTTTCTTT

V: TRBV6-2/TRBV6-3
J: TRBJ2-7
D: TRBD1
size: few
CDR3: CASVGQNTYEQYF
DNA: TGTGCCAGCGTGGGACAGAATACCTACGAGCAGTACTTC

V: TRBV12-3/TRBV12-4
J: TRBJ1-5
D: -
size: few
CDR3: CASSWARGGNQPQHF
DNA: TGTGCCAGCAGTTGGGCCCGGGGAGGCAATCAGCCCCAGCATTTT

V: TRBV28
J: TRBJ2-6
D: -
size: -
CDR3: CASSYLGPAGANVLTF
DNA: TGTGCCAGCAGTTATCTCGGCCCGGCAGGGGCCAACGTCCTGACTTTC

V: TRBV7-8
J: TRBJ1-4
D: -
size: few
CDR3: CASSLMPHEKLFF
DNA: TGTGCCAGCAGCTTAATGCCCCATGAAAAACTGTTTTTT

V: TRBV2
J: TRBJ2-7
D: -
size: -
CDR3: CASSGESHEQYF
DNA: TGTGCCAGCAGCGGAGAGAGCCACGAGCAGTACTTC

V: TRBV12-5
J: TRBJ2-4
D: TRBD1
size: -
CDR3: CASGPDRGLNIQYF
DNA: TGTGCTAGTGGACCTGACAGGGGGCTGAACATTCAGTACTTC

V: TRBV19
J: TRBJ2-7
D: -
size: -
CDR3: CATLGRGSNYEQYF
DNA: TGTGCCACCCTGGGGAGAGGCAGTAACTACGAGCAGTACTTC

V: TRBV10-3
J: TRBJ2-2
D: TRBD1
size: few
CDR3: CAISDLTGSDTGELFF
DNA: TGTGCCATCAGTGATCTGACAGGGTCGGACACCGGGGAGCTGTTTTTT

V: TRBV27
J: TRBJ1-1
D: -
size: -
CDR3: CASSPRGDSYFGNTEAFF
DNA: TGTGCCAGCAGTCCCCGCGGGGATTCATATTTCGGGAACACTGAAGCTTTCTTT

V: TRBV7-2
J: TRBJ1-5
D: -
size: -
CDR3: CASSFYGEGNQPQHF
DNA: TGTGCCAGCAGCTTCTACGGCGAGGGTAATCAGCCCCAGCATTTT

V: TRBV28
J: TRBJ1-4
D: -
size: -
CDR3: CASSLNRDRNEKLFF
DNA: TGTGCCAGCAGTCTGAACAGGGACCGAAATGAAAAACTGTTTTTT

V: TRBV6-6
J: TRBJ1-4
D: -
size: -
CDR3: CASRSAGGYEKLFF
DNA: TGTGCCAGCAGATCCGCGGGGGGGTATGAAAAACTGTTTTTT

V: TRBV6-5
J: TRBJ2-5
D: -
size: -
CDR3: CASSYETARQETQYF
DNA: TGTGCCAGCAGTTACGAGACCGCCCGCCAAGAGACCCAGTACTTC

V: TRBV7-2
J: TRBJ2-2
D: -
size: -
CDR3: CASSFFRMANTGELFF
DNA: TGTGCCAGCAGCTTCTTTAGGATGGCGAACACCGGGGAGCTGTTTTTT

V: TRBV11-3
J: TRBJ2-3
D: -
size: few
CDR3: CASSGPWGDTQYF
DNA: TGTGCCAGCAGCGGCCCATGGGGGGATACGCAGTATTTT

V: TRBV5-4
J: TRBJ2-1
D: -
size: -
CDR3: CASSSNPGSHNEQFF
DNA: TGTGCCAGCAGCTCCAACCCGGGCTCACACAATGAGCAGTTCTTC

V: TRBV7-9
J: TRBJ1-5
D: -
size: few
CDR3: CASSPEGVSNQPQHF
DNA: TGTGCCAGCAGCCCCGAGGGGGTAAGCAATCAGCCCCAGCATTTT

V: TRBV7-8
J: TRBJ2-1
D: -
size: -
CDR3: CASSRDRPGGEQFF
DNA: TGTGCCAGCAGCCGCGACAGACCTGGCGGTGAGCAGTTCTTC

V: TRBV10-3
J: TRBJ2-7
D: TRBD1
size: -
CDR3: CAISASTGAIYEQYF
DNA: TGTGCCATCAGTGCCTCGACAGGGGCGATTTACGAGCAGTACTTC